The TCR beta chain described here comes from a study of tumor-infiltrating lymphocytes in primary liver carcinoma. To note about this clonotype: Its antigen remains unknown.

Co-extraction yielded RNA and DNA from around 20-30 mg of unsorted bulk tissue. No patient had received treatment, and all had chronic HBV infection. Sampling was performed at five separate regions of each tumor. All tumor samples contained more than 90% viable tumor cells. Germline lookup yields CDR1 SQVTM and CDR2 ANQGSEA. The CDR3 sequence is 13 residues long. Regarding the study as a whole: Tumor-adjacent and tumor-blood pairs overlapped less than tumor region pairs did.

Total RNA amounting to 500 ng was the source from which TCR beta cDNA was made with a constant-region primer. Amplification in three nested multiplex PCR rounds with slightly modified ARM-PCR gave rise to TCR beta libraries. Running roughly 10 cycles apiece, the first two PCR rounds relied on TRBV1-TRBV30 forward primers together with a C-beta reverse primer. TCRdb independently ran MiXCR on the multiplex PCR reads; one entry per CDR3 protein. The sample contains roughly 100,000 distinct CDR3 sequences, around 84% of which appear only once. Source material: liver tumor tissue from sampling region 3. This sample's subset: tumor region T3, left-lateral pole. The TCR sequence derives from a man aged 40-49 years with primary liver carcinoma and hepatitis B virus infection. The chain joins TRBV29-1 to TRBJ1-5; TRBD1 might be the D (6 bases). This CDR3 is CNAGGGTNQPQHF. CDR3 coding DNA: TGCAACGCCGGAGGGGGAACGAACCAGCCCCAGCATTTT.